This T cell receptor beta chain appears in the sequencing data of a study of cytomegalovirus exposure and HLA in healthy donors. Trimming cost V 8 bases and J 0 bases, with 14 bases left between them. CDR1 MNHNS and CDR2 SASEGT come from the germline V gene. The CDR3 spans 14 residues. PCR used 60 Vbeta primers and 13 Jbeta primers. The table came from immunoSEQ multiplex PCR; TCRdb's copy has only in-frame clones and leaves some out. The table lists about 160,000 clones, around three quarters of them singletons. This receptor was identified in a woman aged 40-49 years in good health and CMV-seronegative. The rearrangement uses TRBV6-1 and TRBJ2-7; a weak D match, TRBD1 (5 bases). The sample consisted of PBMCs. Here the CDR3 DNA reads TGTGCCAGCTATAGAGGACAAAACTCCTACGAGCAGTACTTC. It codes for CASYRGQNSYEQYF.